This T cell receptor (beta chain) stems from a study of OX40 agonist ivuxolimab in advanced cancers. As for the study in general: At 0.01 to 10 mg/kg, ivuxolimab was administered intravenously to patients every 2 weeks. Hepatocellular carcinoma, melanoma, renal cell or head and neck cancer occurred in dose-escalation patients.

This clone was observed a few times. J gave up 5 bases and V 0 bases, and 5 bases lay outside the gene matches. The CDR3 consists of 15 residues. The germline gives CDR1 SGHRS, CDR2 YFSETQ. TCRdb's copy holds only in-frame clones and misses some; the assay was immunoSEQ multiplex PCR. The sample holds roughly 30,000 clones, more than 75% seen once. The sequencing here drew on CD4+ or CD8+ T cells sorted from blood, taken in a trial of the OX40 agonist ivuxolimab. The sequence derives from an adult with an advanced solid tumor such as melanoma, head and neck, liver or kidney cancer. This sequence joins TRBV5-1 and TRBJ2-5; 9 bases are a match to TRBD1. The CDR3 is CASSLGQGVGETQYF. In nucleotides, the CDR3 is TGCGCCAGCAGCTTGGGACAGGGGGTAGGGGAGACCCAGTACTTC.